This TCR beta chain was recovered during a study of T cells expressing NK-cell markers. At the level of the study: It was sorted CD3+CD56-NKG2C+, CD3+CD56+NKG2C- and CD3+CD56+NKG2C+ T cells that provided the TCR beta repertoires. Eight donors were sequenced, seven testing HCMV-seropositive and one testing seronegative. Study-wide results and caveats: HCMV specificity was not established for the expanded NKG2C+ T cell clones. Each of 6 or 7 donors carried dominant NKG2C+ clonotypes accounting for about 1.0-7.0% of CD8+ T cells.

The CDR3 is 14 residues long. Germline V gives CDR1 LGHDT, CDR2 YNNKEL (reference sequence). TCRdb processed the 5' RACE reads again and assigns one entry to each CDR3 protein, with no DNA. This specimen shows around 100,000 distinct CDR3 sequences; the ten leading clones hold less than 20%. Details on this clonotype: Its cognate antigen is unknown.

The clonotype was recovered from a woman between 18 and 75 years old in good health. The chain links TRBV3-1 to TRBJ2-2. Material: blood T cells: a sorted CD56 or NKG2C T cell subset, CD4+ or CD8+ T cells, or bulk PBMC T cells (not recorded which). The CDR3 protein is CASSQVSLTGELFF. Looking up the rest from reference TRBV3-1 and TRBJ2-2 gives the full variable domain: DTAVSQTPKYLVTQMGNDKSIKCEQNLGHDTMYWYKQDSKKFLKIMFSYNNKELIINETVPNRFSPKSPDKAHLNLHINSLELGDSAVYFCASSQVSLTGELFFGEGSRLTVL.